These 8 T cell receptor beta chains share one sample of origin, sequenced in a study of blood T cell repertoires in COVID-19. Clones were read by immunoSEQ multiplex PCR, and TCRdb kept only the in-frame ones, dropping some. The data contain approximately 230,000 clones, roughly 80% of them singletons. Material for sequencing was peripheral blood. The receptor source for this set is an elderly man with acute or convalescent COVID-19.

The chain combines TRBV6-1 with TRBJ1-3, with a tentative D call TRBD1 (6 bases). Between the trimmed V and J ends, which lost 4 bases and 1 base, there was a span of 17 bases. CDR1 and CDR2 (germline): MNHNS, SASEGT. The CDR3 loop spans 17 amino acids. The CDR3 protein is CASSGFKPGHSGNTIYF. The CDR3 DNA reads TGTGCCAGCAGTGGCTTTAAACCGGGACATTCTGGAAACACCATATATTTT.

The chain recombines TRBV5-4 with TRBJ2-5; 10 bases align to TRBD2. V lost 1 base and J lost 1; bases outside the gene matches: 10. The CDR3 runs to 18 residues. Germline V CDR1 and CDR2: SGHNT, YYREEE (reference sequence). CDR3 protein: CASSLIVAGGPGQETQYF. The DNA for the CDR3 is TGTGCCAGCAGCTTGATAGTAGCGGGAGGCCCCGGCCAAGAGACCCAGTACTTC. Complete variable domain (other parts from reference TRBV5-4 and TRBJ2-5): ETGVTQSPTHLIKTRGQQVTLRCSSQSGHNTVSWYQQALGQGPQFIFQYYREEENGRGNFPPRFSGLQFPNYSSELNVNALELDDSALYLCASSLIVAGGPGQETQYFGPGTRLLVL.

The rearrangement uses TRBV19 and TRBJ2-7, with a weak D call TRBD2 (6 bases). The germline V gene has CDR1 LNHDA and CDR2 SQIVND (reference sequence). The length of the CDR3 is 14 residues. V gave up 2 bases and J gave up 2 bases, with 10 bases separating them. The chain's CDR3 is CASSISPGAYEQYF. CDR3 sequence (DNA): TGTGCCAGTAGTATAAGTCCGGGGGCCTACGAGCAGTACTTC.

This clone was picked up many times. The chain uses TRBV12-5 and TRBJ2-4; D perhaps matches TRBD1 (6 bases). The V gene's germline CDR1 is LGHNT and CDR2 FRNRAP. The CDR3 runs 13 residues. V was shortened by 6 bases and J by 4 bases, with 10 bases between the two germline ends. The CDR3 loop is CASGPRGKNIQYF. For the CDR3, the DNA is TGTGCTAGTGGACCCAGGGGAAAAAACATTCAGTACTTC.

V gene TRBV11-3 combines with J gene TRBJ2-1; possible D gene TRBD2, 6 bases. The CDR3 runs to 15 residues. Deletions cut 4 bases from V and 10 bases from J, with 20 bases between. Germline values: CDR1 SGHNT, CDR2 YENEEA. CDR3 sequence reads: CASSYSGQGIQEQFF. The CDR3 bases are TGTGCCAGCAGCTATAGCGGCCAGGGTATACAGGAGCAGTTCTTC.

The V gene is TRBV29-1, the J gene TRBJ1-1; D not resolved. V lost 7 bases and J lost 10, with 13 bases in between. Germline V gene data show CDR1 as SQVTM and CDR2 as ANQGSEA. The CDR3 has 10 residues. The DNA for the CDR3 is TGCAGCGGAGAGTCGGGGATAGCTTTCTTT. This encodes CSGESGIAFF.

V and J are TRBV15 and TRBJ2-1, with D possibly matching TRBD1 (6 bases). Germline V CDR1 and CDR2: LNHNV, YYDKDF (reference sequence). This CDR3 is built from 14 residues. V was clipped by 0 bases and J by 7 bases, with 10 bases between them. CDR3 in DNA: TGTGCCACCAGCAGAGATAGGACAGCTAATGAGCAGTTCTTC. Amino acid sequence: CATSRDRTANEQFF.

This clone has only one observation. The chain carries TRBV30 and TRBJ1-2, with a possible D match to TRBD1 (5 bases). V was cut by 0 bases and J by 8 bases, with 13 bases left in between. Germline CDR1 reads GTSNPN; CDR2 reads SVGIG (reference sequence). CDR3 size: 13 residues. The CDR3 reads CAWSVRAGSGYTF. The CDR3 DNA reads TGTGCCTGGAGTGTAAGGGCAGGGTCAGGCTACACCTTC.